The T cell receptor (beta chain) described here comes from a study of T cell responses to AZD1222 COVID-19 vaccine. Libraries were prepared by immunoSEQ multiplex PCR; TCRdb keeps only in-frame clonotypes and omits some of them. The sample records about 150,000 clones, around 89% being singletons. Points from the study as a whole: No repertoire was sampled before or during the peak T cell response, only after it. Spike-specific TCR repertoires showed rising breadth and depth after two AZD1222 doses.

After removal of 4 bases from V and 0 bases from J, the junction contained 10 bases not matched to a gene. Looked up from germline, CDR1 is LGHNA and CDR2 is YSLEER. This CDR3 region has 19 residues. This clone has a handful of counts. Its matching antigen is unknown. Sequencing was performed on peripheral blood, taken on day 0 of AZD1222 vaccination. This chain links TRBV4-3 with TRBJ2-2, with 11 bases lining up with TRBD2. This TCR was recovered from an adult in good health. CDR3 in DNA: TGCGCCAGCAGCCTCCGGCAAGCTAGCGGGGGGACGAACACCGGGGAGCTGTTTTTT. This sequence encodes CASSLRQASGGTNTGELFF.